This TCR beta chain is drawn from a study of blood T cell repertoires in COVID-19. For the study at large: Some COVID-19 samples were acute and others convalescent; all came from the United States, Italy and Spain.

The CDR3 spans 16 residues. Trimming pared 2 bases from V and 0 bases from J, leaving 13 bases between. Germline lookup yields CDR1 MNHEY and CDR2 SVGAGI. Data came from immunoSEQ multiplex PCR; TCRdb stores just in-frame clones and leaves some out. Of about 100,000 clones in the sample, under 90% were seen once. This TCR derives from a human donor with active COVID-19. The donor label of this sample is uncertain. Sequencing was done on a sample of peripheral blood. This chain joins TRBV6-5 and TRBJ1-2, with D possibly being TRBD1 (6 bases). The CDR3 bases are TGTGCCAGCAGTTACCGACAGGTTCTGCCTAACTATGGCTACACCTTC. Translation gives CASSYRQVLPNYGYTF.